These 15 T cell receptor beta chains share one sample of origin, sequenced in a study of graft-versus-host responses after intestinal transplantation. Co-plating was performed using around 200,000 CFSE-labeled responder cells and around 200,000 irradiated, violet-dye-labeled stimulator cells. The protocol was immunoSEQ multiplex PCR, while the TCRdb copy is restricted to in-frame clones and leaves out a portion. The data contain some 8,000 clones, around 30% of them singletons. The sample was alloreactive CD8+ T cells from a mixed lymphocyte reaction culture, taken before intestinal transplant. Subset denoted: CFSE-low proliferating T cells sorted from roughly six-day pre-transplant mixed lymphocyte reaction (GvH or HvG direction). Receptors originate from a human patient who received an intestinal transplant.

The CDR3 nucleotides read TGTGCCAGCAGTTACGTGAGCGATACGCAGTATTTT. This codes for CASSYVSDTQYF. V gene TRBV6-6 combines with J gene TRBJ2-3; D is unresolved. This CDR3 spans 12 amino acids. Germline CDR1 reads MNHNY; CDR2 reads SVGAGI (reference sequence). V dropped 2 bases and J dropped 6 bases, with 6 bases sitting between them.

In this sample, this clone turned up a few times. This rearrangement joins TRBV7-9 to TRBJ1-6; 7 positions match TRBD1. The junction had 10 bases not matched to a gene; V was cut back by 6 bases and J by 5 bases. CDR1 and CDR2 (germline): SEHNR, FQNEAQ (reference sequence). This CDR3 has 16 amino acids. The CDR3 loop reads CASRETTGRNNSPLHF. The CDR3 DNA sequence: TGTGCCAGCAGGGAAACGACAGGGCGGAATAATTCACCCCTCCACTTT.

The chain is built from TRBV6-5 and TRBJ1-5, with a tentative D call TRBD1 (5 bases). The germline gives CDR1 MNHEY, CDR2 SVGAGI. Trimming removed 4 bases from V and 4 bases from J, with 11 bases in between. The CDR3 is 14 amino acids. CDR3 in DNA: TGTGCCAGCAGTTCGCTAGGGGCAAATCAGCCCCAGCATTTT. Its translation is CASSSLGANQPQHF.

This clone turned up a few times. The chain is built from TRBV5-5 and TRBJ2-7, with D perhaps TRBD1 (6 bases). Looked up from germline, CDR1 is SGHKS and CDR2 is YYEKEE (reference sequence). CDR3 length: 15 amino acids. Trimming stripped 2 bases from V and 2 bases from J, with 14 bases between. The CDR3 here is CASSLLSGTPYEQYF. The CDR3 coding sequence is TGTGCCAGCAGCTTACTCTCCGGGACACCCTACGAGCAGTACTTC. The full variable domain, completed using reference TRBV5-5 and TRBJ2-7, is DAGVTQSPTHLIKTRGQQVTLRCSPISGHKSVSWYQQVLGQGPQFIFQYYEKEERGRGNFPDRFSARQFPNYSSELNVNALLLGDSALYLCASSLLSGTPYEQYFGPGTRLTVT.

This chain's CDR3 is CASSHPTSGRYEQYF. Here the CDR3 DNA reads TGTGCCAGCAGCCACCCGACTAGCGGTCGATACGAGCAGTACTTC. The chain couples TRBV11-2 to TRBJ2-7; 9 positions agree with TRBD2. The CDR3 loop spans 15 amino acids. Looked up from germline, CDR1 is SGHAT and CDR2 is FQNNGV. Unmatched junction bases numbered 9, after V lost 5 bases and J lost 4 bases.

V is TRBV7-9 and J is TRBJ2-5; tentative D call: TRBD2 (7 bases). Germline V gene data show CDR1 as SEHNR and CDR2 as FQNEAQ (reference sequence). The CDR3 is made up of 15 amino acids. The V gene lost 1 base and the J gene lost 4 bases, with 13 bases spanning the gap. The CDR3 here is CASSLVGGGVETQYF. The CDR3 nucleotides are TGTGCCAGCAGCTTAGTAGGGGGGGGCGTAGAGACCCAGTACTTC.

This chain links TRBV12-5 with TRBJ1-1; D is uncertain. Trimming pared 3 bases from V and 4 bases from J, leaving 15 bases between. CDR1 is LGHNT, CDR2 FRNRAP, per germline. This CDR3 spans 15 amino acids. The CDR3 DNA reads as TGTGCTAGTGGTTTCCCCTCCCTAGAGGGCACTGAAGCTTTCTTT. Its protein is CASGFPSLEGTEAFF.

This chain uses TRBV10-1 with TRBJ2-7, with D possibly TRBD2 on 5 matching bases. The CDR3 length is 15 residues. Trimming shortened V by 2 bases and J by 0 bases, and 11 bases separated the two germline ends. CDR1 and CDR2 (germline): WNHNN, SYGVQD (reference sequence). CDR3 bases: TGCGCCAGCAGTGAGGGACGGAGGAGCTCCTACGAGCAGTACTTC. Amino acids: CASSEGRRSSYEQYF.

There are a few counts of this clone. The chain combines TRBV27 with TRBJ1-2, with TRBD1 matching over 9 bases. The CDR3 contains 14 residues. V was pared by 7 bases and J by 4 bases, with 7 bases of the junction left unmatched. Germline CDR1 is MNHEY and CDR2 is SMNVEV (reference sequence). The CDR3 sequence: CASTRTGDSYGYTF. The CDR3 DNA is TGTGCCAGCACCCGGACAGGGGATTCCTATGGCTACACCTTC.

This CDR3 reads CASSIMGGAFGYTF. The CDR3 nucleotides are TGTGCCAGTAGTATAATGGGGGGGGCGTTCGGCTACACCTTC. The V gene is TRBV19, the J gene TRBJ1-2; weak D call: TRBD1 (6 bases). V was pared by 2 bases and J by 8 bases, with 15 bases between. The CDR3 totals 14 residues. Germline V gene sequence: CDR1 LNHDA, CDR2 SQIVND (reference sequence). Complete variable domain (other parts from reference TRBV19 and TRBJ1-2): DGGITQSPKYLFRKEGQNVTLSCEQNLNHDAMYWYRQDPGQGLRLIYYSQIVNDFQKGDIAEGYSVSREKKESFPLTVTSAQKNPTAFYLCASSIMGGAFGYTFGSGTRLTVV.

This clone counts as medium-sized (0.01 to 0.1%). V gene TRBV6-6 combines with J gene TRBJ1-1; no clear D. The CDR3 runs 10 residues. Trimming took off 8 bases at V and 10 bases at J, with 11 bases between the two ends. The germline V gene encodes CDR1 MNHNY and CDR2 SVGAGI (reference sequence). For the CDR3, the DNA is TGTGCCAGCTGGCTCGGAGGAGCTTTCTTT. Translating it yields CASWLGGAFF.

This clone has more than one count but fewer than ten. V is TRBV11-2 and J is TRBJ2-7, with D perhaps matching TRBD1 (5 bases). Deletions cut 1 base from V and 2 bases from J, with 15 bases between. This CDR3 has 16 amino acids. Germline values: CDR1 SGHAT, CDR2 FQNNGV. CDR3 in amino acids: CASSLAARALPYEQYF. In nucleotides, the CDR3 is TGTGCCAGCAGCTTAGCGGCCAGGGCCCTTCCCTACGAGCAGTACTTC.

This clone was counted between two and nine times. V gene TRBV29-1 combines with J gene TRBJ1-2; 8 nucleotides agree with TRBD1. CDR3 length: 13 amino acids. Germline-derived CDR1 and CDR2 are SQVTM and ANQGSEA. Trimming removed 6 bases from V and 1 base from J; junction bases left unmatched: 4. The CDR3 DNA reads as TGCAGCGTCAGGGGGCCCGGTAACTATGGCTACACCTTC. It specifies CSVRGPGNYGYTF.

By share of the sample, this clone is medium-sized. The V and J genes are TRBV19 and TRBJ1-5; no firm D call. CDR3 size: 14 residues. The V end lost 5 bases, the J end lost 1 base, and 9 bases lay between the germline ends. Germline-derived CDR1 and CDR2 are LNHDA and SQIVND (reference sequence). In DNA form, the CDR3 reads TGTGCCAGTAGTTGGCTTATCAGCAATCAGCCCCAGCATTTT. It is translated as CASSWLISNQPQHF.

V usage is TRBV5-4 and J usage is TRBJ2-3; the match to TRBD2 covers 10 bases. The CDR3 covers 15 residues. Germline V CDR1 and CDR2: SGHNT, YYREEE (reference sequence). V shed 6 bases, J shed 6 bases, and the junction held 10 bases outside the gene matches. As DNA, the CDR3 is TGTGCCAGCACTTCTAGCGGGGGACTCAGGGATACGCAGTATTTT. Its translation: CASTSSGGLRDTQYF.